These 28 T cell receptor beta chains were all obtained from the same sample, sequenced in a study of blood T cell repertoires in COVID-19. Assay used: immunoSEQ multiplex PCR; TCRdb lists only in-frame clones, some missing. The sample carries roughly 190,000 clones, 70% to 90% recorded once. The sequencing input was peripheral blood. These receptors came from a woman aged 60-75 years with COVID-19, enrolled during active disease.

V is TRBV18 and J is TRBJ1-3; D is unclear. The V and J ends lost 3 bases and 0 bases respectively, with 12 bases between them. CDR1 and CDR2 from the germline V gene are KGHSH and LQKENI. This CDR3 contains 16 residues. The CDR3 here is CASSPRGIPSGNTIYF. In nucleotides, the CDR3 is TGTGCCAGCTCACCCCGGGGTATCCCCTCTGGAAACACCATATATTTT.

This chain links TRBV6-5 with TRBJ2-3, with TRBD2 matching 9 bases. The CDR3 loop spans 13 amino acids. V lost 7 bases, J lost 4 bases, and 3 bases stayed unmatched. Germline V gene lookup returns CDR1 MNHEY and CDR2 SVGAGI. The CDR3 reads CASTIAGADTQYF. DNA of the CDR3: TGTGCCAGCACCATAGCGGGAGCAGATACGCAGTATTTT.

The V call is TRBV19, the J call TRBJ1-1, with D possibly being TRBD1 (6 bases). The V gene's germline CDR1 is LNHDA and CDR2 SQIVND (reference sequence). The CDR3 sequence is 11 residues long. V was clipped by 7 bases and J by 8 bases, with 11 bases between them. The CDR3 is CASTHRVEAFF. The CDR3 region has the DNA TGTGCCAGTACCCACAGGGTGGAAGCTTTCTTT.

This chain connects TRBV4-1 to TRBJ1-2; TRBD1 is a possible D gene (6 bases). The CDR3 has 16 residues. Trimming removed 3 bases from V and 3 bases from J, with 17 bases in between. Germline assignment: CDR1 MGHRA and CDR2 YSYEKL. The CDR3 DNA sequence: TGCGCCAGCAGCCAGGCCCTACAGGGAAGGGACTATGGCTACACCTTC. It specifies CASSQALQGRDYGYTF.

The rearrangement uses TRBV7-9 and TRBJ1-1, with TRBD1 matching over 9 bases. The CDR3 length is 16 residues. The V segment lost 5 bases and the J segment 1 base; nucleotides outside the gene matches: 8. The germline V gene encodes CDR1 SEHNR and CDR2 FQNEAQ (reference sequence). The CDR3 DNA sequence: TGTGCCAGCAGCCCAAACAGGGGGCGAGAGAACACTGAAGCTTTCTTT. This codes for CASSPNRGRENTEAFF.

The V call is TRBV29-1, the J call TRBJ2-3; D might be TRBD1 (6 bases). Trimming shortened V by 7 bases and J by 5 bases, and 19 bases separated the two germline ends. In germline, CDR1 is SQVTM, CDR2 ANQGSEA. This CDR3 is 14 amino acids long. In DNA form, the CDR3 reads TGCAGCGGGGGAGATGTGGGGGCGGGAGATACGCAGTATTTT. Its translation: CSGGDVGAGDTQYF.

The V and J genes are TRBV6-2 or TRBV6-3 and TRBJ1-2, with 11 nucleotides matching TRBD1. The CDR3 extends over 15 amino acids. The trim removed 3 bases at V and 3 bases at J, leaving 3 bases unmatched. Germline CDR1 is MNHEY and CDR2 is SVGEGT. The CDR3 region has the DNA TGTGCCAGCAGTTATCGGGACAGGGGGGACTATGGCTACACCTTC. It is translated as CASSYRDRGDYGYTF.

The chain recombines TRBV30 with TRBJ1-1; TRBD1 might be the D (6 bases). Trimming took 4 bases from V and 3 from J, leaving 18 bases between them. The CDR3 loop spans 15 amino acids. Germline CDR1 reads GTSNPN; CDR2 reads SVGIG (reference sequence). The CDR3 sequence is CAWMRSRGRDTEAFF. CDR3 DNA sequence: TGTGCCTGGATGAGGAGCAGGGGTCGGGACACTGAAGCTTTCTTT.

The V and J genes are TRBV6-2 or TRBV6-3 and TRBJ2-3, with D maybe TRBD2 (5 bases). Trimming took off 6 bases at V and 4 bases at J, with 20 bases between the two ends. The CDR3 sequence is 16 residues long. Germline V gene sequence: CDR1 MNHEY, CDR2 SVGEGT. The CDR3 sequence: CASSPTTVRRSDTQYF. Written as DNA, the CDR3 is TGTGCCAGCAGCCCGACGACCGTGAGGAGGTCAGATACGCAGTATTTT.

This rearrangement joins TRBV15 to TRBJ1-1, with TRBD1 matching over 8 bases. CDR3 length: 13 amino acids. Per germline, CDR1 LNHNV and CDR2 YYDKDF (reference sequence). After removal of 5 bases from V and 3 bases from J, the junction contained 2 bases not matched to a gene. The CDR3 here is CATSLQGDTEAFF. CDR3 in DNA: TGTGCCACCAGCTTACAGGGGGACACTGAAGCTTTCTTT.

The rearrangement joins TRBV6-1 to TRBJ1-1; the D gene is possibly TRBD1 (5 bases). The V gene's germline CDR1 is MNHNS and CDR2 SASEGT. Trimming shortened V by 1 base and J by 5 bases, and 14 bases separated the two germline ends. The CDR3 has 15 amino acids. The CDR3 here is CASSEVPQGSTEAFF. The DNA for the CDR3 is TGTGCCAGCAGTGAAGTACCCCAGGGAAGTACTGAAGCTTTCTTT.

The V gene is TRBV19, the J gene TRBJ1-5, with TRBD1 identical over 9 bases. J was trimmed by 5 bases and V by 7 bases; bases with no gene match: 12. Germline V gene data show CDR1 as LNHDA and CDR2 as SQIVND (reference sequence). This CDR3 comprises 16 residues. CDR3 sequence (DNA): TGTGCCAGTAATCGTTGGGACAGGGTTTTTCATCAGCCCCAGCATTTT. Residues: CASNRWDRVFHQPQHF.

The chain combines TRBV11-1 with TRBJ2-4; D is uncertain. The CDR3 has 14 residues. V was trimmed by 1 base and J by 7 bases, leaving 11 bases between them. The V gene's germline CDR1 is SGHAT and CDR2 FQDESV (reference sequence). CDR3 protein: CASSLGAERNIQYF. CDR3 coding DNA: TGTGCCAGCAGCTTAGGCGCCGAGAGGAACATTCAGTACTTC.

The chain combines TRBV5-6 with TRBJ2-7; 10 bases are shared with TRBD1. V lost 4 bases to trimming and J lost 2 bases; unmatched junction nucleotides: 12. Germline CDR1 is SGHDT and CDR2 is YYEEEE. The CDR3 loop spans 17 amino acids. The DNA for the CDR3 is TGTGCCAGCAGCACAATGCCCGGGACAGGGGCTCCCTACGAGCAGTACTTC. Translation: CASSTMPGTGAPYEQYF.

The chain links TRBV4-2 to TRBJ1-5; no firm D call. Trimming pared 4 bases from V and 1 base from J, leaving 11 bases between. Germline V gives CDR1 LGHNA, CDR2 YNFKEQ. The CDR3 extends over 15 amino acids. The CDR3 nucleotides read TGTGCCAGCAGCCCGGAGCAGACCAGCAATCAGCCCCAGCATTTT. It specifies CASSPEQTSNQPQHF.

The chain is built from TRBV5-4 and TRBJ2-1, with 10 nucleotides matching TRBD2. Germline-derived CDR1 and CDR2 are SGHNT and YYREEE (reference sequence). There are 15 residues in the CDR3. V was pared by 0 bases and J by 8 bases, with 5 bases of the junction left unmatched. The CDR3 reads CASSLVAGGTHEQFF. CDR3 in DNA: TGTGCCAGCAGCTTGGTAGCGGGAGGCACCCATGAGCAGTTCTTC.

The CDR3 region is CASSDGGKEQYF. Here the CDR3 DNA reads TGTGCCAGCAGTGATGGCGGGAAAGAGCAGTACTTC. The chain is built from TRBV2 and TRBJ2-7; a weak D match, TRBD2 (6 bases). V lost 3 bases and J lost 7, with 10 bases in between. Germline V gene data show CDR1 as SNHLY and CDR2 as FYNNEI. The CDR3 extends over 12 amino acids.

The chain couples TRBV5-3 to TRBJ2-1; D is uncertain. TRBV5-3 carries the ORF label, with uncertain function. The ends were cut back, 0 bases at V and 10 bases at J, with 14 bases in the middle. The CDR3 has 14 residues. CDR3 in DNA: TGTGCCAGAAGCTTGGGACTCCCGACCGGGGAGCAGTTCTTC. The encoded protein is CARSLGLPTGEQFF.

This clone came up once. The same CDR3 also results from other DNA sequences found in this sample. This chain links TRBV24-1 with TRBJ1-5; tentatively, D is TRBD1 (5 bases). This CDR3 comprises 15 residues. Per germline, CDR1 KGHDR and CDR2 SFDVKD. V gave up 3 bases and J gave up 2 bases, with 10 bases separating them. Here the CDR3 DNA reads TGTGCCACCAGTGATCGGCAGGGTGGCAATCAGCCCCAGCATTTT. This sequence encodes CATSDRQGGNQPQHF.

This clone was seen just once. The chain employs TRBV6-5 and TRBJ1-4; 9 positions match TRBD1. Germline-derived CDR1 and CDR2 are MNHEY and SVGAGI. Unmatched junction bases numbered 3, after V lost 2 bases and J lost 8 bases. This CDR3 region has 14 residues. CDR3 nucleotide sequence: TGTGCCAGCAGTTACGACAGGGGGGAAGAAAAACTGTTTTTT. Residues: CASSYDRGEEKLFF.

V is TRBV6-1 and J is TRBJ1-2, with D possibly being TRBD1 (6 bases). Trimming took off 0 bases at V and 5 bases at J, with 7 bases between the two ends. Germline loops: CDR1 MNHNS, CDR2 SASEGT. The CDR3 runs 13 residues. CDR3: CASSEARGYGYTF. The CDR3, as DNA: TGTGCCAGCAGTGAAGCGAGGGGGTATGGCTACACCTTC.

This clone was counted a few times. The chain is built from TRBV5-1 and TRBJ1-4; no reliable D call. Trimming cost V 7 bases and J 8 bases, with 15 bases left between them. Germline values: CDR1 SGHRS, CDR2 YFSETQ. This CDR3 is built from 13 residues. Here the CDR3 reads CASRPGLREKLFF. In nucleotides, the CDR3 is TGCGCCAGCCGGCCGGGATTGAGAGAAAAACTGTTTTTT.

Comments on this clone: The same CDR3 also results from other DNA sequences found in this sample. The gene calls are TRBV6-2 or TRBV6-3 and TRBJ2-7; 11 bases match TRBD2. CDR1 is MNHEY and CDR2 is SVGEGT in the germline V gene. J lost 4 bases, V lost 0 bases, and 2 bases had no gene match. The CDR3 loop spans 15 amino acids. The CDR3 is CASSYSLAGGYEQYF. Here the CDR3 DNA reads TGTGCCAGCAGTTACTCCCTAGCGGGAGGTTACGAGCAGTACTTC.

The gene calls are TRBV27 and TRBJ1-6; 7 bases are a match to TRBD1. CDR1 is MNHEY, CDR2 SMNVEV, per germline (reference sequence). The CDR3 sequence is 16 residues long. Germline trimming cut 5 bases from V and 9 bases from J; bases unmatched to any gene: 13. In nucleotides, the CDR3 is TGTGCCAGCAGTCCCTCAGGGGGAATGGGCGGTTCACCCCTCCACTTT. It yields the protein CASSPSGGMGGSPLHF.

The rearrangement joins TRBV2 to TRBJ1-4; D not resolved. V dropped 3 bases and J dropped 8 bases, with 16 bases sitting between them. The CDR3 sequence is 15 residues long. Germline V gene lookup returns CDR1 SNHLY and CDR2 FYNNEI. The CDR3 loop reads CASSDRLPPGEKLFF. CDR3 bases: TGTGCCAGCAGTGATCGATTACCCCCCGGGGAAAAACTGTTTTTT.

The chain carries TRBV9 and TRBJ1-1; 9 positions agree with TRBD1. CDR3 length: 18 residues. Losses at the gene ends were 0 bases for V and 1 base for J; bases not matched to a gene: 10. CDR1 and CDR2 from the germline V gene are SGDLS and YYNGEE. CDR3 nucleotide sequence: TGTGCCAGCAGCGTAGCATCTGATCCGGGACAGGGGAACACTGAAGCTTTCTTT. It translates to CASSVASDPGQGNTEAFF. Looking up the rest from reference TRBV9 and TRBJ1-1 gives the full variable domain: DSGVTQTPKHLITATGQRVTLRCSPRSGDLSVYWYQQSLDQGLQFLIQYYNGEERAKGNILERFSAQQFPDLHSELNLSSLELGDSALYFCASSVASDPGQGNTEAFFGQGTRLTVV.

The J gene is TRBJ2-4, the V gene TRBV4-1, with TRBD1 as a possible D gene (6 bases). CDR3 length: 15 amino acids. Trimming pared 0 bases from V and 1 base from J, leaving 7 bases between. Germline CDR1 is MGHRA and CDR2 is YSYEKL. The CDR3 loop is CASSQETGAKNIQYF. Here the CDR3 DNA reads TGCGCCAGCAGCCAAGAAACAGGGGCCAAAAACATTCAGTACTTC.

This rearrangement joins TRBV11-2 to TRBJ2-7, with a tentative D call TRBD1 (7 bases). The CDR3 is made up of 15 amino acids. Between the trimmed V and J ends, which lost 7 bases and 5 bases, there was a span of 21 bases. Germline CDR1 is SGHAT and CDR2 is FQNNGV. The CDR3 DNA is TGTGCCAGCACCCGACAGGGCGGGAATTATCACGAGCAGTACTTC. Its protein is CASTRQGGNYHEQYF.